What follows are 29 T cell receptor beta chains derived from one specimen sequenced in a study of CD8 T cells in ankylosing spondylitis. TCRdb re-called the 5' RACE reads with MiXCR, one entry per CDR3 protein. The profile shows under 200,000 distinct CDR3 sequences, around 10% of them singletons. Sequenced sample: blood, either unsorted or a sorted T cell fraction (not recorded which). The receptors originated from a male donor with ankylosing spondylitis or in good health (not recorded which).

This clonotype showed up many times. This chain joins TRBV4-1 and TRBJ2-7; the D is unclear. This CDR3 comprises 15 residues. Germline CDR1 is MGHRA and CDR2 is YSYEKL. V lost 0 bases and J lost 2, with 11 bases in between. CDR3 bases: TGCGCCAGCAGCCAAGATATTACCTTCACCTACGAGCAGTACTTC. Protein sequence: CASSQDITFTYEQYF.

This clonotype was counted ten times or more. The chain links TRBV6-1 to TRBJ2-3; 8 bases align to TRBD1. The V segment lost 6 bases and the J segment 3 bases; nucleotides outside the gene matches: 8. Germline CDR1 MNHNS, CDR2 SASEGT. The CDR3 runs to 15 residues. CDR3 in DNA: TGTGCCAGCAGCCCCGGACAGGGCAGTACAGATACGCAGTATTTT. Translated: CASSPGQGSTDTQYF.

The chain uses TRBV29-1 and TRBJ2-7, with TRBD1 matching 9 bases. The J segment lost 7 bases and the V segment lost 5 bases, leaving 12 bases of the junction unmatched. Germline CDR1 SQVTM, CDR2 ANQGSEA. CDR3 length: 14 amino acids. CDR3: CSVMTGTGPWEQYF. The CDR3 DNA sequence: TGCAGCGTTATGACCGGGACAGGGCCTTGGGAGCAGTACTTC.

This clonotype showed up many times. The rearrangement uses TRBV9 and TRBJ1-2; 7 nucleotides agree with TRBD1. The CDR3 extends over 14 amino acids. The V segment lost 3 bases and the J segment 6 bases; nucleotides outside the gene matches: 8. Germline lookup yields CDR1 SGDLS and CDR2 YYNGEE. The CDR3 DNA reads as TGTGCCAGCAGCGGGCCGACAGGGCTTCATGGCTACACCTTC. This translates into CASSGPTGLHGYTF.

There are many counts of this clonotype. The gene calls are TRBV12-3 or TRBV12-4 and TRBJ2-5; the match to TRBD2 covers 8 bases. The CDR3 has 14 amino acids. With V trimmed by 5 bases and J by 5 bases, 7 bases remained unmatched. The CDR3 region has the DNA TGTGCCAGCAGTCGAGGACTAGCCGGTGAGACCCAGTACTTC. This encodes CASSRGLAGETQYF.

There are many counts of this clonotype. The chain links TRBV20-1 to TRBJ1-1; 10 bases fit TRBD1. Germline V CDR1 and CDR2: DFQATT, SNEGSKA (reference sequence). The CDR3 covers 15 residues. This CDR3 reads CRVDPGTGVNTEAFF. DNA for the CDR3: TGCAGGGTCGACCCCGGGACAGGGGTGAACACTGAAGCTTTCTTT.

The chain has TRBV7-2 and TRBJ2-7, with D perhaps matching TRBD2 (7 bases). CDR3 length: 12 amino acids. Per the germline V gene, CDR1 is SGHTA and CDR2 is FQGNSA. Trimming stripped 6 bases from V and 5 bases from J, with 11 bases between. The CDR3 bases are TGTGCCAGCAGGGGGGGGCCCCACGAGCAGTACTTC. It specifies CASRGGPHEQYF.

This clonotype was recorded at least ten times. The chain recombines TRBV5-1 with TRBJ1-5; D unresolved. The CDR3 runs to 13 residues. Trimming cost V 0 bases and J 1 base, with 2 bases left between them. CDR1 is SGHRS, CDR2 YFSETQ, per germline. The CDR3 DNA is TGCGCCAGCAGCTTGGAAAGCAATCAGCCCCAGCATTTT. It encodes CASSLESNQPQHF.

In its sample, this clonotype ranks as medium-sized. The chain is built from TRBV4-1 and TRBJ2-1; D gene ambiguous. CDR1 and CDR2 (germline): MGHRA, YSYEKL. With 0 bases removed from V and 13 bases from J, the gap between germline ends came to 7 bases. This CDR3 contains 11 residues. CDR3 in DNA: TGCGCCAGCAGCCAAGAGGGTGGCCAGTTCTTC. It specifies CASSQEGGQFF.

This clonotype was recorded many times. J is TRBJ1-2 and V is TRBV5-1; 9 bases agree with TRBD1. Germline-derived CDR1 and CDR2 are SGHRS and YFSETQ. CDR3 length: 15 residues. Losses at the gene ends were 4 bases for V and 5 bases for J; bases not matched to a gene: 9. The CDR3: CASSPGPGQGYGYTF. For the CDR3, the DNA is TGCGCCAGCAGCCCAGGTCCGGGACAGGGTTATGGCTACACCTTC.

This clonotype was observed a few times. V and J are TRBV12-5 and TRBJ1-5; D remains unclear. CDR1 and CDR2 from the germline V gene are LGHNT and FRNRAP. This CDR3 is 11 amino acids long. V was trimmed by 1 base and J by 10 bases, leaving 5 bases between them. CDR3 amino acids: CASGLASPQHF. The CDR3 DNA follows: TGTGCTAGTGGTTTGGCATCACCCCAGCATTTT.

This clonotype was found many times. V and J are TRBV7-8 and TRBJ2-3, with TRBD2 matching 12 bases. The germline V gene has CDR1 SGHVS and CDR2 FQNEAQ. Losses at the gene ends were 4 bases for V and 6 bases for J; bases not matched to a gene: 14. The length of the CDR3 is 18 residues. For the CDR3, the DNA is TGTGCCAGCAGCTCCCGACTGACTAGCGGGAGACTTAGGGATACGCAGTATTTT. It specifies CASSSRLTSGRLRDTQYF.

This clonotype appeared many times. This rearrangement joins TRBV4-3 to TRBJ2-7, with 10 bases that match TRBD1. The CDR3 is 14 amino acids. V lost 4 bases to trimming and J lost 4 bases; unmatched junction nucleotides: 4. Germline-derived CDR1 and CDR2 are LGHNA and YSLEER. The CDR3 bases are TGCGCCAGCAGCCCGGGACAGGGGTCTTACGAGCAGTACTTC. This translates into CASSPGQGSYEQYF.

This clonotype has ten or more counts. The rearrangement links TRBV12-3 or TRBV12-4 to TRBJ2-2, with D hard to call. V was clipped by 5 bases and J by 2 bases, with 15 bases between them. The CDR3 is 16 residues long. As DNA, the CDR3 is TGTGCCAGCAGTCTTGGGATCAGAATCAACACCGGGGAGCTGTTTTTT. It yields the protein CASSLGIRINTGELFF.

This clonotype has ten or more counts. Here the CDR3 reads CASSLGIAGMNTEAFF. The CDR3 nucleotides read TGCGCCAGCAGCTTGGGTATCGCAGGGATGAACACTGAAGCTTTCTTT. The chain is built from TRBV5-1 and TRBJ1-1; D is perhaps TRBD1 (5 bases). Per the germline V gene, CDR1 is SGHRS and CDR2 is YFSETQ. V was trimmed by 0 bases and J by 0 bases, leaving 12 bases between them. The CDR3 is 16 residues long.

The V gene is TRBV20-1, the J gene TRBJ1-6; tentative D call: TRBD1 (6 bases). Looked up from germline, CDR1 is DFQATT and CDR2 is SNEGSKA (reference sequence). This CDR3 region has 16 residues. The V end was cut by 0 bases, the J end by 9 bases, with 18 bases between. The CDR3 nucleotides are TGCAGTGCTAGAGACGCTAAACAGGGTTTCGGTTCACCCCTCCACTTT. The encoded protein is CSARDAKQGFGSPLHF.

Turning to this clonotype: As the CDR3 is not closed by the conserved phenylalanine or tryptophan, this likely results from a read error. This chain joins TRBV12-3 or TRBV12-4 and TRBJ2-3; D ambiguous. The CDR3 consists of 11 residues. The V end lost 6 bases, the J end lost 5 bases, and 6 bases lay between the germline ends. CDR3: CASSYGDTQYL. CDR3 in DNA: TGTGCCAGCAGCTACGGAGATACGCAGTATCTT.

Remarks on this clonotype: A much larger clone sits a single nucleotide away, making a read error possible. The chain has TRBV6-5 and TRBJ2-3, with D unclear. The germline gives CDR1 MNHEY, CDR2 SVGAGI. V lost 0 bases to trimming and J lost 8 bases, with 12 bases between them. This CDR3 comprises 14 residues. The DNA for the CDR3 is TGTGCCAGCAGTTACTCTCCCGTACAAGCTACGCAGTATTTT. Protein: CASSYSPVQATQYF.

This clonotype was seen at least ten times. The genes are TRBV20-1 and TRBJ2-5; D is undetermined. Germline-derived CDR1 and CDR2 are DFQATT and SNEGSKA (reference sequence). Deletions cut 0 bases from V and 7 bases from J, with 12 bases between. The CDR3 spans 13 residues. This chain's CDR3 is CSARDPGSRTQYF. The CDR3 nucleotides are TGCAGTGCTAGAGATCCTGGAAGTAGGACCCAGTACTTC.

Remarks on this clonotype: A much more abundant neighbour one base away suggests this may be a read error. V and J are TRBV5-1 and TRBJ1-4, with D maybe TRBD1 (5 bases). The CDR3 has 15 residues. V was shortened by 3 bases and J by 3 bases, with 12 bases between the two germline ends. Germline V gives CDR1 SGHRS, CDR2 YFSETQ. The DNA for the CDR3 is TGCGCCAGCAGCTCCGGACACCCTCCTAATGAAAAACTGTTTTTT. Protein product: CASSSGHPPNEKLFF.

This clonotype was seen ten or more times. CDR3 sequence reads: CASSQATVGNTIYF. The CDR3 nucleotides are TGTGCCAGCAGCCAAGCGACAGTAGGAAACACCATATATTTT. The J gene is TRBJ1-3, the V gene TRBV7-6; TRBD1 might be the D (5 bases). Per the germline V gene, CDR1 is SGHVS and CDR2 is FNYEAQ. V dropped 5 bases and J dropped 4 bases, with 12 bases sitting between them. The CDR3 covers 14 residues.

In this sample, this clonotype turned up a few times. The rearrangement uses TRBV7-7 and TRBJ2-1, with D perhaps matching TRBD1 (6 bases). The CDR3 spans 17 residues. V lost 2 bases and J lost 3, with 17 bases in between. CDR1 SSHAT and CDR2 FNYEAQ come from the germline V gene (reference sequence). The CDR3 bases are TGTGCCAGCAGCTTAAGGTTGGGGAGAGGGGGCTACAATGAGCAGTTCTTC. Its protein is CASSLRLGRGGYNEQFF.

The chain is built from TRBV20-1 and TRBJ2-1; either TRBD1 or TRBD2 may supply D (5 bases each). Deletions cut 8 bases from V and 5 bases from J, with 10 bases between. This CDR3 is 11 amino acids long. Germline lookup yields CDR1 DFQATT and CDR2 SNEGSKA (reference sequence). The CDR3 DNA reads as TGCAGTATCTTGGGGGACAATGAGCAGTTCTTC. Translated: CSILGDNEQFF.

This chain connects TRBV5-1 to TRBJ1-5; a weak D match, TRBD1 (6 bases). The length of the CDR3 is 15 residues. Germline V lookup: CDR1 SGHRS, CDR2 YFSETQ. Trimming shortened V by 1 base and J by 3 bases, and 11 bases separated the two germline ends. The CDR3 spells CASSLTGLPNQPQHF. Written as DNA, the CDR3 is TGCGCCAGCAGCTTGACAGGGTTGCCCAATCAGCCCCAGCATTTT.

This clonotype occurred a few times. V usage is TRBV9 and J usage is TRBJ2-1; 8 bases are a match to TRBD1. CDR1 is SGDLS, CDR2 YYNGEE, per germline. V was clipped by 3 bases and J by 0 bases; unmatched bases: 5. This CDR3 comprises 16 residues. CDR3 coding DNA: TGTGCCAGCAGCGGACAGGGGAGAGGCTCCTACAATGAGCAGTTCTTC. Protein product: CASSGQGRGSYNEQFF.

In this sample, this clonotype turned up a few times. The CDR3 protein is CASSLDGTSFSEQYF. CDR3 in DNA: TGCGCCAGCAGCTTGGATGGGACTAGCTTTTCCGAGCAGTACTTC. The genes are TRBV5-1 and TRBJ2-7; 9 bases are a match to TRBD2. The CDR3 is made up of 15 amino acids. Germline V lookup: CDR1 SGHRS, CDR2 YFSETQ. Trimming removed 0 bases from V and 6 bases from J; junction bases left unmatched: 7. Based on the CDR3 plus reference TRBV5-1 and TRBJ2-7, the full variable domain is KAGVTQTPRYLIKTRGQQVTLSCSPISGHRSVSWYQQTPGQGLQFLFEYFSETQRNKGNFPGRFSGRQFSNSRSEMNVSTLELGDSALYLCASSLDGTSFSEQYFGPGTRLTVT.

In its sample, this clonotype was seen many times. The rearrangement joins TRBV9 to TRBJ2-2, with TRBD2 identical over 14 bases. The CDR3 sequence is 18 residues long. Germline assignment: CDR1 SGDLS and CDR2 YYNGEE. J lost 0 bases, V lost 0 bases, and 1 base had no gene match. The CDR3 region has the DNA TGTGCCAGCAGCGTAGCGACTAGCGGGGGGGCGAACACCGGGGAGCTGTTTTTT. Translated: CASSVATSGGANTGELFF.

This clonotype was observed at least ten times. This CDR3 reads CASSLFGSGNTIYF. The CDR3 DNA sequence: TGTGCCAGCAGTTTATTCGGTTCTGGAAACACCATATATTTT. This sequence joins TRBV12-3 or TRBV12-4 and TRBJ1-3; D gene ambiguous. Trimming took off 2 bases at V and 1 base at J, with 6 bases between the two ends. The CDR3 contains 14 residues.

This clonotype was recorded many times. The chain joins TRBV27 to TRBJ1-6; tentative D call: TRBD1 (6 bases). This CDR3 has 17 amino acids. The germline V gene encodes CDR1 MNHEY and CDR2 SMNVEV (reference sequence). Trimming took off 1 base at V and 10 bases at J, with 20 bases between the two ends. The CDR3 region is CASSLWAGEAPRSPLHF. The CDR3 DNA reads as TGTGCCAGCAGTTTATGGGCAGGGGAGGCCCCGAGGTCACCCCTCCACTTT.